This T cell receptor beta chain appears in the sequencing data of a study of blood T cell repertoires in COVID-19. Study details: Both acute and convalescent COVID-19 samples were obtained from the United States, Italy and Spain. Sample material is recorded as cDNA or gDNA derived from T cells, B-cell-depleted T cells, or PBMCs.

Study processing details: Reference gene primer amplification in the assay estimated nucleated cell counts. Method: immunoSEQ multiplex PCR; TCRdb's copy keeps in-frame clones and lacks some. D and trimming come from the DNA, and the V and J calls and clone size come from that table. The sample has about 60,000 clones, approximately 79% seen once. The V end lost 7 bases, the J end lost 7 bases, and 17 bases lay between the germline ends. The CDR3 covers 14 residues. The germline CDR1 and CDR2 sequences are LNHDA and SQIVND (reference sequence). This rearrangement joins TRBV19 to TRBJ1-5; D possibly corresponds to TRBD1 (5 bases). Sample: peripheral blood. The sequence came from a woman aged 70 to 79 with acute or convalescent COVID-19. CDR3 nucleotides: TGTGCCAGTACCCCCGGACAACTTTACCAGCCCCAGCATTTT. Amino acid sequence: CASTPGQLYQPQHF.